A selection of T cell receptor beta chains follows, all from one sample in a study of cytomegalovirus exposure and HLA in healthy donors. The data were produced by immunoSEQ multiplex PCR, yet TCRdb's version contains in-frame clones alone and is incomplete. The sample lists over 110,000 clones, around 87% occurring once. The sample comprised PBMCs. The receptor set was obtained from a man younger than 30 in good health and CMV-seropositive. Both conserved end residues are part of each CDR3.

v_call cdr3_aa
TRBV30 CAWSVLNTGELFF
TRBV15 CATSRVGTGGLSEQFF
TRBV9 CASSPAAGVYEQYF
TRBV10-2 CASSGQGRYIQYF
TRBV19 CASSEIIQGIVREGNQPQHF
TRBV7-3 CASSSTGEVDTQYF
TRBV29-1 CSELGQGPEAFF
TRBV5-1 CASSLGRGRMNTEAFF
TRBV5-6 CASSLSPGSYEQYF
TRBV4-1 CASSRGHTNQPQHF
TRBV11-2 CASSLLPRNIQYF
TRBV7-9 CASSSEGTGGFYEQYF
TRBV5-1 CASSLLAGGGDTQYF
TRBV7-8 CASSLSGVYQPQHF
TRBV5-5 CASTKAGERSGYTF
TRBV6-1 CASTRGVDTGELFF
TRBV19 CASSIGFRGETQYF
TRBV10-3 CAISVQETQYF